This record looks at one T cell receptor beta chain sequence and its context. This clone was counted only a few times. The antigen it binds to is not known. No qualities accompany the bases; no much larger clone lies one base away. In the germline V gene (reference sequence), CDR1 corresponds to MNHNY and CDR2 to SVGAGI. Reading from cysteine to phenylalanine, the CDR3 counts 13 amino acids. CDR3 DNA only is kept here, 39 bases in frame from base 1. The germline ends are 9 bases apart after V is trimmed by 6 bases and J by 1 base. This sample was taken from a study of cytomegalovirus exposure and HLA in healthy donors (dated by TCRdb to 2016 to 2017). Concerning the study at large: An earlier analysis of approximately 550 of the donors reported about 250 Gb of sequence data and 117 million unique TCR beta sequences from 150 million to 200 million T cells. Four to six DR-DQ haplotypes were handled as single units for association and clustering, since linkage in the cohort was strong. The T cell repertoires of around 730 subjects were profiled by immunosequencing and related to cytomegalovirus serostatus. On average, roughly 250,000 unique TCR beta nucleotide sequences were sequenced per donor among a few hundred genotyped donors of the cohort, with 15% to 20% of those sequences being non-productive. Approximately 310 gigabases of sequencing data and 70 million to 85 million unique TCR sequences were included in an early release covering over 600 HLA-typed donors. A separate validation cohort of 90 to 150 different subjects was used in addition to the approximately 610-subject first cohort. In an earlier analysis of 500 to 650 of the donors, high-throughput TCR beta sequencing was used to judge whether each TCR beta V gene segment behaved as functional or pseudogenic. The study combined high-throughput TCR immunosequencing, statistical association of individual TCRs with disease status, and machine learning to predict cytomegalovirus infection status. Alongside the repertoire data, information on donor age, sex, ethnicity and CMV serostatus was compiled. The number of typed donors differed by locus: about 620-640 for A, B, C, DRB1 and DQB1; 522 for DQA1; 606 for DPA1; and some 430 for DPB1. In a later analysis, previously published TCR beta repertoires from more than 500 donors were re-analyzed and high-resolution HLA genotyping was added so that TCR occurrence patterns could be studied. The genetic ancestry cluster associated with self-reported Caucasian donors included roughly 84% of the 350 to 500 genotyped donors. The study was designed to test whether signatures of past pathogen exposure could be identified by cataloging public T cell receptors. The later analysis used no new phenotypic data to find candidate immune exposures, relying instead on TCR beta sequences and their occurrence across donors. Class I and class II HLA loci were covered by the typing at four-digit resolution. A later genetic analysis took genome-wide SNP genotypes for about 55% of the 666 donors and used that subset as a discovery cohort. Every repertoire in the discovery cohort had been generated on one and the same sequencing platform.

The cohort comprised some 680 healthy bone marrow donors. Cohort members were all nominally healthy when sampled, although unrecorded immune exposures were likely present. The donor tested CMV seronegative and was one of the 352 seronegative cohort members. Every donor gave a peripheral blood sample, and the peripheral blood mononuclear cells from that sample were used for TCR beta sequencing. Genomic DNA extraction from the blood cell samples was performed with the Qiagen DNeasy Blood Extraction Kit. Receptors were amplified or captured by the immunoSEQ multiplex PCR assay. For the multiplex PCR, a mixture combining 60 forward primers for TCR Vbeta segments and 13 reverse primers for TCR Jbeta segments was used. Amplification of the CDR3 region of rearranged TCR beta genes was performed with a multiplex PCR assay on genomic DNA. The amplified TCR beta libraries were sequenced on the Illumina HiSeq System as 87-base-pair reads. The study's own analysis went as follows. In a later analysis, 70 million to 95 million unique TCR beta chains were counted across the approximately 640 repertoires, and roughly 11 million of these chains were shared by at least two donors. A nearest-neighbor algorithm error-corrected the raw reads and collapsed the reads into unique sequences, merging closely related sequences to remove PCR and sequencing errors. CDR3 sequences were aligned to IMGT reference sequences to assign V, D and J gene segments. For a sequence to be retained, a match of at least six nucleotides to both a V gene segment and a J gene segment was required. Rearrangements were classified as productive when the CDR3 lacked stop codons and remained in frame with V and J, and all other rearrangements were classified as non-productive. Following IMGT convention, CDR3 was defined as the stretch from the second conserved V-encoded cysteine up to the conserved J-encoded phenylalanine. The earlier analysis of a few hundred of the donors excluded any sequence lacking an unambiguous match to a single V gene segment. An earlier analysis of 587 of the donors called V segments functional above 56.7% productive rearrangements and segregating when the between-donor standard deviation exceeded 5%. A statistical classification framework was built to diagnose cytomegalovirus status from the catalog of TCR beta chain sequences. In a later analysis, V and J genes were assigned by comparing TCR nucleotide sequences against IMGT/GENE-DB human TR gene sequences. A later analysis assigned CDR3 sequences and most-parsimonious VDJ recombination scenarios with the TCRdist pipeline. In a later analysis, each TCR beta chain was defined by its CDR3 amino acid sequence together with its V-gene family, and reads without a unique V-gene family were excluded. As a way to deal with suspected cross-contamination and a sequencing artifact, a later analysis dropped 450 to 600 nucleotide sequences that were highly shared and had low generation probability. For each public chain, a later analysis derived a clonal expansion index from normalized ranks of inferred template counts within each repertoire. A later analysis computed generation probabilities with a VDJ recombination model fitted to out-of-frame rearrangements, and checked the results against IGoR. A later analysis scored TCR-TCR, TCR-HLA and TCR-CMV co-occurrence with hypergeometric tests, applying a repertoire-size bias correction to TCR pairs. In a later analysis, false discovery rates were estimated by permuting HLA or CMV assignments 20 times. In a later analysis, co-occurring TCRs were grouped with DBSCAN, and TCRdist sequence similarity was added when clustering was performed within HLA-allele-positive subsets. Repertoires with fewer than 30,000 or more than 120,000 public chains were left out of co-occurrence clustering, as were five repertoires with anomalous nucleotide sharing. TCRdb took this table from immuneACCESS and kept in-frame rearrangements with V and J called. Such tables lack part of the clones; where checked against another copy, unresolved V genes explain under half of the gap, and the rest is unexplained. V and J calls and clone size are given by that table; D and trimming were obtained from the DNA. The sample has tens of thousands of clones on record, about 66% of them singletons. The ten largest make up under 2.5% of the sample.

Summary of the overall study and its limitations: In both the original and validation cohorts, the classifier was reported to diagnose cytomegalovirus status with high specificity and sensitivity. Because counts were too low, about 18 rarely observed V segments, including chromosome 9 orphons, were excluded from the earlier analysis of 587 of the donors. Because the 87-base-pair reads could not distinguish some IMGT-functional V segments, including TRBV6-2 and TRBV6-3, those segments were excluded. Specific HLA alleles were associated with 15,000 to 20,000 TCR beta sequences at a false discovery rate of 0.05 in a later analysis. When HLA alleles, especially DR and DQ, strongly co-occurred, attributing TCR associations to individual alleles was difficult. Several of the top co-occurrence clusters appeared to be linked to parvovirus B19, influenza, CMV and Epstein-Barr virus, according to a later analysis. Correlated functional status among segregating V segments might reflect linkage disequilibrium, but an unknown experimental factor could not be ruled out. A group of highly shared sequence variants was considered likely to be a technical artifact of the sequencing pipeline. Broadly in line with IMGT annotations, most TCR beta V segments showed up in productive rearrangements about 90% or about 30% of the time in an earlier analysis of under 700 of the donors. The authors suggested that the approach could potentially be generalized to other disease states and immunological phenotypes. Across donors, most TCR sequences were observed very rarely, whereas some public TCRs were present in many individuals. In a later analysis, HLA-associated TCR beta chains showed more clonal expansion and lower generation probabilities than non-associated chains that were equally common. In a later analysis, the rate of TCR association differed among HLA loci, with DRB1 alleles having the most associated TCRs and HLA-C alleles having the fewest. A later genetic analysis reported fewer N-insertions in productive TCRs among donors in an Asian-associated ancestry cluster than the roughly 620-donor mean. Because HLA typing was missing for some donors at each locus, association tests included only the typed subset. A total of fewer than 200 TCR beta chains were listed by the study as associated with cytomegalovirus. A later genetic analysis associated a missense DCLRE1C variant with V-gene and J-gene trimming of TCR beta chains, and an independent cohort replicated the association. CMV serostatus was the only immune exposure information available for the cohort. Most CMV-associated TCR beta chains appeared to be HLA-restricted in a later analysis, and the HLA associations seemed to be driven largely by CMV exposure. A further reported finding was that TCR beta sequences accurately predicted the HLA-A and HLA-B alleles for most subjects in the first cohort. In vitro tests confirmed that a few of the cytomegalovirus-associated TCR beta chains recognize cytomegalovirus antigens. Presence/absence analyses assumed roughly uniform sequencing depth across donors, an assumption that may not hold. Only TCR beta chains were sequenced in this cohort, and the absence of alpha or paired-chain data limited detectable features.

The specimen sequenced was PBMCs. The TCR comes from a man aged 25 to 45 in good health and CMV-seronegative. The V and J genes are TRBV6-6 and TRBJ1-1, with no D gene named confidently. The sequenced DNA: TGTGCCAGCAGCCGCCGACAGAACACTGAAGCTTTCTTT. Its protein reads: CASSRRQNTEAFF.